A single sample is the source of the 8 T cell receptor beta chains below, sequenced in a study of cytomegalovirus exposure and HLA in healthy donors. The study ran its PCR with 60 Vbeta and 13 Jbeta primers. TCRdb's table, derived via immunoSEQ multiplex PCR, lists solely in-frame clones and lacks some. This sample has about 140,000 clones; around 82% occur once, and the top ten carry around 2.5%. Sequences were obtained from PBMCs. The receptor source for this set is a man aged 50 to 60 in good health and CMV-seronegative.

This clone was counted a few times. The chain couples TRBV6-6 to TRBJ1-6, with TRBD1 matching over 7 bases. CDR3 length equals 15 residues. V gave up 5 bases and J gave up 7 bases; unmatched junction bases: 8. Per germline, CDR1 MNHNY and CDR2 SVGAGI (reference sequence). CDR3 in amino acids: CASSPATGSNSPLHF. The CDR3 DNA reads TGTGCCAGCAGTCCTGCGACAGGGAGCAATTCACCCCTCCACTTT.

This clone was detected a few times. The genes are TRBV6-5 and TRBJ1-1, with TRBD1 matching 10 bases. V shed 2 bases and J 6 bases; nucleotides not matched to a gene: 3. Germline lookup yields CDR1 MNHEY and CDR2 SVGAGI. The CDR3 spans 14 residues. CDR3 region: CASSYGTGVAEAFF. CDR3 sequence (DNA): TGTGCCAGCAGTTACGGGACAGGGGTAGCTGAAGCTTTCTTT.

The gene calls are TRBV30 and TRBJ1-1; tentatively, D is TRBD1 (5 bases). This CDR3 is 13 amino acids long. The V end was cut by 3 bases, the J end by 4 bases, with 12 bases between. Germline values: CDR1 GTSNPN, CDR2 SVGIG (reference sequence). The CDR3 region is CAWRIDSVTEAFF. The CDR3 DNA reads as TGTGCCTGGAGAATAGACAGCGTCACTGAAGCTTTCTTT.

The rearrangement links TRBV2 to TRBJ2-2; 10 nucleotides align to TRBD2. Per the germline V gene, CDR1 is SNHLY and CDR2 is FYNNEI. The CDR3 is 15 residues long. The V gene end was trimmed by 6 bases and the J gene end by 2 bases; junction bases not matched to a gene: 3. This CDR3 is CASRASGRNTGELFF. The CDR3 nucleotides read TGTGCCAGCAGGGCTAGCGGGAGAAACACCGGGGAGCTGTTTTTT.

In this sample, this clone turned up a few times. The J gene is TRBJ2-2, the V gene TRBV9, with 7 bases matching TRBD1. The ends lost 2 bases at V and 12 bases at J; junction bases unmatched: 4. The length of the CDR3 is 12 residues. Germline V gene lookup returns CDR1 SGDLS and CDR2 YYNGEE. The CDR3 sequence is CASSVTGDQLFF. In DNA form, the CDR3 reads TGTGCCAGCAGCGTCACAGGGGACCAGCTGTTTTTT.

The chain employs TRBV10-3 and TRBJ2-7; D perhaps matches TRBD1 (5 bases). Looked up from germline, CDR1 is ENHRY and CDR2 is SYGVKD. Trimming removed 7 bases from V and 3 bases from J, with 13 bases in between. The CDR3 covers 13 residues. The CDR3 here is CAITPQGHYEQYF. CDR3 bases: TGTGCCATCACCCCTCAGGGCCACTACGAGCAGTACTTC.

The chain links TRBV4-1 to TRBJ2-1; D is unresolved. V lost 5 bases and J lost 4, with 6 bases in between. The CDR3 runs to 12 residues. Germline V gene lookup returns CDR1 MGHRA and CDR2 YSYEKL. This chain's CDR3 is CASSVYYNEQFF. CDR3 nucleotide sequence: TGCGCCAGCAGCGTCTATTACAATGAGCAGTTCTTC.

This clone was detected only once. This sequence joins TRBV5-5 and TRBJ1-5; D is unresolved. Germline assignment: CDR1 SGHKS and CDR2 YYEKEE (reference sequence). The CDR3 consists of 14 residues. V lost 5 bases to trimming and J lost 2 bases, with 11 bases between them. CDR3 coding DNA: TGTGCCAGCAGGAGTGGCGGGGGCAATCAGCCCCAGCATTTT. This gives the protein CASRSGGGNQPQHF. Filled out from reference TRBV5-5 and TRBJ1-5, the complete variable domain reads DAGVTQSPTHLIKTRGQQVTLRCSPISGHKSVSWYQQVLGQGPQFIFQYYEKEERGRGNFPDRFSARQFPNYSSELNVNALLLGDSALYLCASRSGGGNQPQHFGDGTRLSIL.